This passage covers 4 T cell receptor beta chains from one sample sequenced in a study of T-cell memory formation after mild COVID-19. TCRdb redid the calling of the 5' RACE reads with MiXCR, one entry per CDR3 protein. The sample contains about 450,000 distinct CDR3 sequences, more than 20% of which appear only once. Sequenced: PBMCs or a T cell subset sorted from them (not recorded which). All receptors derive from an adult woman who had mild COVID-19 (a few samples of this study predate the infection). Cell type and time point are not known.

CDR3 region: CASSLREGTGELFF. CDR3 sequence (DNA): TGTGCCAGCAGCCTCAGAGAGGGGACCGGGGAGCTGTTTTTT. This chain connects TRBV7-2 to TRBJ2-2; tentatively, D is TRBD1 or TRBD2 (5 bases each). From germline, CDR1 is SGHTA and CDR2 FQGNSA. V lost 5 bases and J lost 5, with 12 bases in between. CDR3 length: 14 amino acids.

There are a few counts of this clonotype. The V call is TRBV20-1, the J call TRBJ2-5, with a possible D match to TRBD1 (5 bases). The CDR3 totals 14 residues. The V gene's germline CDR1 is DFQATT and CDR2 SNEGSKA (reference sequence). V was clipped by 5 bases and J by 1 base, with 14 bases between them. The chain's CDR3 is CSAEEPTAQETQYF. In DNA, the CDR3 is TGCAGTGCTGAGGAGCCGACAGCCCAAGAGACCCAGTACTTC.

This clonotype was seen only once. This chain joins TRBV9 and TRBJ1-2; 8 bases are shared with TRBD1. The V segment lost 4 bases and the J segment 6 bases; nucleotides outside the gene matches: 8. This CDR3 has 14 residues. The germline gives CDR1 SGDLS, CDR2 YYNGEE. CDR3 sequence (DNA): TGTGCCAGCAGCTTCGGACAGGGTCTAGATGGCTACACCTTC. Protein: CASSFGQGLDGYTF.

The J gene is TRBJ1-5, the V gene TRBV10-3, with D perhaps TRBD1 (6 bases). CDR3 length: 14 residues. The germline CDR1 and CDR2 sequences are ENHRY and SYGVKD. The V end was cut by 6 bases, the J end by 3 bases, with 12 bases between. CDR3 sequence: CAIRETGPNQPQHF. The CDR3 region has the DNA TGTGCCATCAGGGAGACAGGCCCCAATCAGCCCCAGCATTTT.